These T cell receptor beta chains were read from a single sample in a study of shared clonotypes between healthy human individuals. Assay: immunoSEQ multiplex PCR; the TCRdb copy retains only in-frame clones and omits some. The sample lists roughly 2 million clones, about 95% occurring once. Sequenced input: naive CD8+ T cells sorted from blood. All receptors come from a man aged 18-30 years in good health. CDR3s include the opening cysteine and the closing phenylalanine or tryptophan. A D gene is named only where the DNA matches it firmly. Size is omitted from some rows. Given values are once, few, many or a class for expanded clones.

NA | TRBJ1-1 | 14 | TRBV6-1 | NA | TGTGCCAGCAGTGAAGCGAGGGCGTTAGGCGTGGGATTCTTT | CASSEARALGVGFF
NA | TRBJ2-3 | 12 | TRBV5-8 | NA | TGTGCCAGCAGCTTGATCGCAGATACGCAGTATTTT | CASSLIADTQYF
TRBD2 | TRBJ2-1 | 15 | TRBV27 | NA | TGTGCCAGCAGTTTGGGGCTAGCGGCCTACAATGAGCAGTTCTTC | CASSLGLAAYNEQFF
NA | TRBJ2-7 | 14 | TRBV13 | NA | TGTGCCAGCAGTTCAGCGACAGAAGCCTACGAGCAGTACTTC | CASSSATEAYEQYF
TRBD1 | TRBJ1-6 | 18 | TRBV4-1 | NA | TGCGCCAGCAGCGAAGGGGCATCAGGGGGCTCCTATAATTCACCCCTCCACTTT | CASSEGASGGSYNSPLHF
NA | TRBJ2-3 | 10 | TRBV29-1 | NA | TGCAGCCTTAGCGGAGATACGCAGTATTTT | CSLSGDTQYF
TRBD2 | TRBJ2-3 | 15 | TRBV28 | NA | TGTGCCAGCAGTTTAGCGGGGGAGCACACAGATACGCAGTATTTT | CASSLAGEHTDTQYF
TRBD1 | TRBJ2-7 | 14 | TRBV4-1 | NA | TGCGCCAGCAGCCATCGACAGGGAAGCTACGAGCAGTACTTC | CASSHRQGSYEQYF
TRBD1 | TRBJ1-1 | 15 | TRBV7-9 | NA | TGTGCCAGCAGCTTCTCGGGACAGGGAAGGACTGAAGCTTTCTTT | CASSFSGQGRTEAFF
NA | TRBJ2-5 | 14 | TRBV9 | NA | TGTGCCAGCAGCGGATCTAGCGCATCAGAGACCCAGTACTTC | CASSGSSASETQYF
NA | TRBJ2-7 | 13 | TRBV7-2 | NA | TGTGCCAGCAGCTGGGCGGACGCCTACGAGCAGTACTTC | CASSWADAYEQYF
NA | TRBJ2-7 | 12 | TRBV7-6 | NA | TGTGCCAGCAGCTTAGAGGGCCGTGAGCAGTACTTC | CASSLEGREQYF
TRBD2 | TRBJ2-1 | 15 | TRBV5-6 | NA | TGTGCCAGCAGCTTAACTAGCGGGGGTCACAATGAGCAGTTCTTC | CASSLTSGGHNEQFF
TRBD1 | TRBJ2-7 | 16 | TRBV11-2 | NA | TGTGCCAGCAGCTTAGATCCCCGACAGGGGCGGGCCGAGCAGTACTTC | CASSLDPRQGRAEQYF
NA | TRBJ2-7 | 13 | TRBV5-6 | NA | TGTGCCAGCAGCTTGGATATCTGGGACGAGCAGTACTTC | CASSLDIWDEQYF
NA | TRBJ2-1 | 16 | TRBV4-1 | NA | TGCGCCAGCAGCCAAGATGATGGGGAAGGGGTATATGAGCAGTTCTTC | CASSQDDGEGVYEQFF
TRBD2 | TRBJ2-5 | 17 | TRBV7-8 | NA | TGTGCCAGCAGCCTATCTTTAGCGGGGGGGCACCAAGAGACCCAGTACTTC | CASSLSLAGGHQETQYF
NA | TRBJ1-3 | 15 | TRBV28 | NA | TGTGCCAGCAGTTCCCCCCAGGAGGTCGAAAACACCATATATTTT | CASSSPQEVENTIYF
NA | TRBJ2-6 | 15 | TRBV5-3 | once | TGTGCCAGCACCGAACAAGACTCTGGGGCCAACGTCCTGACTTTC | CASTEQDSGANVLTF
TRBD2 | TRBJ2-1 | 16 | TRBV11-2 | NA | TGTGCCAGCAGCCCGTCCTGGCGGGAGGCCTACAATGAGCAGTTCTTC | CASSPSWREAYNEQFF
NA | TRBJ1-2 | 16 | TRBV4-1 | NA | TGCGCCAGCAGCCTCTCCCTGGGGGAACAGGGAGCTGGCTACACCTTC | CASSLSLGEQGAGYTF
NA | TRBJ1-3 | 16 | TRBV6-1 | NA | TGTGCCAGCAGTGAATATTCAAACCCCTCTGGAAACACCATATATTTT | CASSEYSNPSGNTIYF
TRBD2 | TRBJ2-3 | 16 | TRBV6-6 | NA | TGTGCCAGCAGTTACGGTACTAGCGGGGGAACAGATACGCAGTATTTT | CASSYGTSGGTDTQYF
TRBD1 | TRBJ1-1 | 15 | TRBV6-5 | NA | TGTGCCAGCAGCCGACCGGGACAGGGATCCACTGAAGCCTTCTTT | CASSRPGQGSTEAFF
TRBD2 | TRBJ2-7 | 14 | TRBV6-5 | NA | TGTGCCAGCAGTTACGAGACTAGCGCCGACGAGCAGTACTTC | CASSYETSADEQYF
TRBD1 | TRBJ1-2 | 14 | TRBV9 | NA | TGTGCCAGCAGCGTATGGGAGACAGGGACCGGCTACACCTTC | CASSVWETGTGYTF
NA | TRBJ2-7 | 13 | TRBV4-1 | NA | TGCGCCAGCAGCCAGCCTCCTAGCGACGAGCAGTACTTC | CASSQPPSDEQYF
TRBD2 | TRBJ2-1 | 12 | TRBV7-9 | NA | TGTGCCAGCGTGTCCCTAGCGGCTGAGCAGTTCTTC | CASVSLAAEQFF
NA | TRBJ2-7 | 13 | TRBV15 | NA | TGTGCCACCAGCAGTTATGACACCCCGGGAGAGTACTTC | CATSSYDTPGEYF
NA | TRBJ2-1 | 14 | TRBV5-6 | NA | TGTGCCAGCAGCTTGTTCGGTCTATCGAATGAGCAGTTCTTC | CASSLFGLSNEQFF
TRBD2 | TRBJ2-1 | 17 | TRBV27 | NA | TGTGCCAGCAGTTTATGGGCCGGACTAGCTGTCGGGAATGAGCAGTTCTTC | CASSLWAGLAVGNEQFF
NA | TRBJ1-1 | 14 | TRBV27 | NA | TGTGCCAGTTTCAGAGGGGCAGGAAACACTGAAGCTTTCTTT | CASFRGAGNTEAFF
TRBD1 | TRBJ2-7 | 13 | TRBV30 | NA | TGTGCCGCAATGACAGGGTTGTCCTACGAGCAGTACTTC | CAAMTGLSYEQYF
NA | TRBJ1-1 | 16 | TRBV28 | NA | TGTGCCAGCAGTCTAAGAACAGGGAGGGTGAACACTGAAGCTTTCTTT | CASSLRTGRVNTEAFF
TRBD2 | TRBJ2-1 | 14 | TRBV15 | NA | TGTGCCACCACCTTTCTTGGGGGGGGGAATGAGCAGTTCTTC | CATTFLGGGNEQFF
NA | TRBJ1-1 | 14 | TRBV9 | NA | TGTGCCAGCAGCGTCTCCCTCTGGGGCACTGAAGCTTTCTTT | CASSVSLWGTEAFF
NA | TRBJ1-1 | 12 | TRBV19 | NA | TGTGCCACCGCGGGCCTCCCCTCTGAAGCTTTCTTT | CATAGLPSEAFF
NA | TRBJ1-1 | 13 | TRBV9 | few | TGTGCCAGCAGCGTAGGGTCGAACACTGAAGCTTTCTTT | CASSVGSNTEAFF
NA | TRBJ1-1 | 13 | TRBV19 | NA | TGTGCCAGTAGTATTTTCCAGAACACTGAAGCTTTCTTT | CASSIFQNTEAFF
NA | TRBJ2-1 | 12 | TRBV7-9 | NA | TGTGCCAGCAGTTGGGACATCAATGAGCAGTTCTTC | CASSWDINEQFF
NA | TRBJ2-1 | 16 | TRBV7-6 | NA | TGTGCCAGCAGCCCATCAACAGGGAGCTCCTACAATGAGCAGTTCTTC | CASSPSTGSSYNEQFF
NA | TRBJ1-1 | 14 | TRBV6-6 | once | TGTGCCAGCAGTTACTCGGAAGGGGTCACTGAAGCTTTCTTT | CASSYSEGVTEAFF
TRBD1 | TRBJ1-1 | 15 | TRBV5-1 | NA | TGCGCCAGCAGCCAGACAGGGGGCGAGAACACTGAAGCTTTCTTT | CASSQTGGENTEAFF
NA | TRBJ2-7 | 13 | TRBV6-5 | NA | TGTGCCAGCAGTTACGGGCCTAGTTACGAGCAGTACTTC | CASSYGPSYEQYF
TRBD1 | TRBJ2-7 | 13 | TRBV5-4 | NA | TGTGCCAGCAGCTTCCGAGGGGGCGGGGAGCAGTACTTC | CASSFRGGGEQYF
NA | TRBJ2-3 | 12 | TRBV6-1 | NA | TGTGCCAGCAGTGATCCAGCCTATACGCAGTATTTT | CASSDPAYTQYF
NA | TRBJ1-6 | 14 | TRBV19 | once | TGTGCCAGTAGTATCGGGCAGGCCCCCTCACCCCTCCACTTT | CASSIGQAPSPLHF
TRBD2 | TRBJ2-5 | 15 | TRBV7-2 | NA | TGTGCCAGCAGCCCGCGGGAGGCCGCGCAAGAGACCCAGTACTTC | CASSPREAAQETQYF
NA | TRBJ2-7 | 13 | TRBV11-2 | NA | TGTGCCAGCAGCACCGGGCTTCCCTACGAGCAGTACTTC | CASSTGLPYEQYF
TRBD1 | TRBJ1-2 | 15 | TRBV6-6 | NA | TGTGCCAGCAGCACCCTGGACAGGGGGGACTATGGCTACACCTTC | CASSTLDRGDYGYTF
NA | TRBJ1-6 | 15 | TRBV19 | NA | TGTGCCAGTAGTTTACGGGACATCGATAATTCACCCCTCCACTTT | CASSLRDIDNSPLHF
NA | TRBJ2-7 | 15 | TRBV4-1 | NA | TGCGCCAGCAGCCCAGGACAAGGGTCCTCCTACGAGCAGTACTTC | CASSPGQGSSYEQYF
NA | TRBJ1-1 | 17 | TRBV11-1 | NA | TGTGCCAGCAGCTTAGCTTACTACGGGACTATGAACACTGAAGCTTTCTTT | CASSLAYYGTMNTEAFF